The clone carrying this T cell receptor (beta chain) was picked up one time. The CDR3 runs to 16 residues. CDR1 is LNHDA and CDR2 is SQIVND in the germline V gene (reference sequence). Unmatched junction bases numbered 3, after V lost 0 bases and J lost 0 bases. These data belong to a study of cytomegalovirus exposure and HLA in healthy donors. Vbeta (60) and Jbeta (13) primers were used in the PCR. The assay was immunoSEQ multiplex PCR, and TCRdb's table has in-frame clones only and misses some. The sample shows about 160,000 clones, about 85% of them seen only once. This TCR was sampled from a boy between 2 and 10 years old in good health and CMV-seronegative. Sample: PBMCs. The chain joins TRBV19 to TRBJ2-3; TRBD1 agrees at 7 bases. The CDR3 is CASSIDPDRSTDTQYF. The CDR3 bases are TGTGCCAGTAGTATAGACCCGGACAGGAGCACAGATACGCAGTATTTT.